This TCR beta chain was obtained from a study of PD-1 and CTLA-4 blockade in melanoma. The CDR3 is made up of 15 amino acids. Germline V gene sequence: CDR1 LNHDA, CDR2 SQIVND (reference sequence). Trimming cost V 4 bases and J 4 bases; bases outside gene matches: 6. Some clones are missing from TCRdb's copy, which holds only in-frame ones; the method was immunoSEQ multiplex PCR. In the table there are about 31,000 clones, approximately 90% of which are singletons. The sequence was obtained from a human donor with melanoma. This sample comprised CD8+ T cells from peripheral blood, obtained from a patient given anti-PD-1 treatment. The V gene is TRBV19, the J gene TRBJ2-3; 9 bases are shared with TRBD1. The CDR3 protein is CASSRKGQGADTQYF. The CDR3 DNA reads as TGTGCCAGTAGTAGAAAGGGACAGGGTGCAGATACGCAGTATTTT.